The rows below give T cell receptor beta chains drawn from one sample of a study of multiple sclerosis patients with progressive multifocal leukoencephalopathy. Assay: immunoSEQ multiplex PCR; the TCRdb copy retains only in-frame clones and omits some. The table includes 25,000 to 35,000 clones, approximately 90% detected once. Input material: PBMCs. All receptors come from a human donor with multiple sclerosis. Each CDR3 is given with its conserved first and last residue. A D gene is named only where the DNA matches it firmly. Part of the rows lack a size; the others show once, few, many or a class for expanded clones.

V gene: TRBV28; clone size: .; J gene: TRBJ2-3; D gene: TRBD1; CDR3 DNA: TGTGCCAGCAGTTTGGGACAGGGTAACACAGATACGCAGTATTTT; CDR3 protein: CASSLGQGNTDTQYF
V gene: TRBV27; clone size: .; J gene: TRBJ2-5; D gene: TRBD1; CDR3 DNA: TGTGCCAGCAGGACGACAGGGACCCAAGAGACCCAGTACTTC; CDR3 protein: CASRTTGTQETQYF
V gene: TRBV7-9; clone size: .; J gene: TRBJ2-5; D gene: .; CDR3 DNA: TGTGCCAGCAGCCCCGGAACCCCCGCGGAGACCCAGTACTTC; CDR3 protein: CASSPGTPAETQYF
V gene: TRBV15; clone size: .; J gene: TRBJ1-4; D gene: .; CDR3 DNA: TGTGCCACCAGCAGAGCCCTTGGGCAGGTCTCGGGGGCTAATGAAAAACTGTTTTTT; CDR3 protein: CATSRALGQVSGANEKLFF
V gene: TRBV4-2; clone size: .; J gene: TRBJ2-5; D gene: .; CDR3 DNA: TGTGCCAGCAGCCAATGGCAGGACCAAGAGACCCAGTACTTC; CDR3 protein: CASSQWQDQETQYF
V gene: TRBV9; clone size: once; J gene: TRBJ1-1; D gene: .; CDR3 DNA: TGTGCCAGCAGCCAGGGTCGTGGAGCGGACACTGAAGCTTTCTTT; CDR3 protein: CASSQGRGADTEAFF
V gene: TRBV4-2; clone size: .; J gene: TRBJ2-1; D gene: .; CDR3 DNA: TGTGCCAGCAGCCAGGGGGAGACCTACAATGAGCAGTTCTTC; CDR3 protein: CASSQGETYNEQFF
V gene: TRBV11-1; clone size: .; J gene: TRBJ2-2; D gene: TRBD1; CDR3 DNA: TGTGCCAGCAGCTCCCCCGGACAGGGGGCTAACACCGGGGAGCTGTTTTTT; CDR3 protein: CASSSPGQGANTGELFF
V gene: TRBV5-4; clone size: few; J gene: TRBJ1-1; D gene: TRBD1; CDR3 DNA: TGTGCCAGCAGCCGGACAGGGGACACTGAAGCTTTCTTT; CDR3 protein: CASSRTGDTEAFF
V gene: TRBV6-4; clone size: .; J gene: TRBJ1-2; D gene: .; CDR3 DNA: TGTGCCAGCAGGCCTTTCTACCCCCCGCGGAGCCTTAATGGCTACACCTTC; CDR3 protein: CASRPFYPPRSLNGYTF
V gene: TRBV28; clone size: .; J gene: TRBJ1-1; D gene: .; CDR3 DNA: TGTGCCAGCAGTTTATTCGGGGGTTTCACTGAAGCTTTCTTT; CDR3 protein: CASSLFGGFTEAFF
V gene: TRBV19; clone size: once; J gene: TRBJ1-2; D gene: .; CDR3 DNA: TGTGCCAGTAGTATGAAATATGGCTACACCTTC; CDR3 protein: CASSMKYGYTF
V gene: TRBV7-6; clone size: .; J gene: TRBJ2-7; D gene: TRBD1; CDR3 DNA: TGTGCCAGCAGCTTAGGACAGGGGGCCTCCGAGCAGTACTTC; CDR3 protein: CASSLGQGASEQYF
V gene: TRBV6-5; clone size: .; J gene: TRBJ2-1; D gene: .; CDR3 DNA: TGTGCCAGCAGTTCCCTGCGTGGAACTTCAAACAATGAGCAGTTCTTC; CDR3 protein: CASSSLRGTSNNEQFF
V gene: TRBV6-5; clone size: .; J gene: TRBJ2-3; D gene: .; CDR3 DNA: TGTGCCAGCAGTTACTCGACCAGCTTCACAGATACGCAGTATTTT; CDR3 protein: CASSYSTSFTDTQYF
V gene: TRBV5-6; clone size: .; J gene: TRBJ1-2; D gene: TRBD1; CDR3 DNA: TGTGCCAGCAGCTTGCCCGGACAGGGAGCCGGCTACACCTTC; CDR3 protein: CASSLPGQGAGYTF
V gene: TRBV4-3; clone size: .; J gene: TRBJ1-1; D gene: .; CDR3 DNA: TGCGCCAGCAGCCAAGTCGGGGGCACTGAAGCTTTCTTT; CDR3 protein: CASSQVGGTEAFF
V gene: TRBV29-1; clone size: .; J gene: TRBJ2-3; D gene: .; CDR3 DNA: TGCAGCGTTCCACGGGGTGGGACGCAGTATTTT; CDR3 protein: CSVPRGGTQYF
V gene: TRBV2; clone size: .; J gene: TRBJ1-1; D gene: .; CDR3 DNA: TGTGCCAGCAGTAAGGGCCCGACATGGGGCACTGAAGCTTTCTTT; CDR3 protein: CASSKGPTWGTEAFF
V gene: TRBV4-1; clone size: .; J gene: TRBJ2-1; D gene: TRBD2; CDR3 DNA: TGCGCCAGCAGCCGCAAAGTCGGGGGGGCTTACAATGAGCAGTTCTTC; CDR3 protein: CASSRKVGGAYNEQFF
V gene: TRBV4-2; clone size: .; J gene: TRBJ2-7; D gene: TRBD2; CDR3 DNA: TGTGCCAGCAGCCCAGATTTAAGCGGGGGAGGCCACGAGCAGTACTTC; CDR3 protein: CASSPDLSGGGHEQYF
V gene: TRBV5-5; clone size: .; J gene: TRBJ2-7; D gene: TRBD1; CDR3 DNA: TGTGCCAGCAGCTCCGGACAGGCTTTTCCCTTCGACGAGCAGTACTTC; CDR3 protein: CASSSGQAFPFDEQYF
V gene: TRBV27; clone size: .; J gene: TRBJ1-6; D gene: .; CDR3 DNA: TGTGCCAGCAGTTTTTTCGACAGGCATAATTCACCCCTCCACTTT; CDR3 protein: CASSFFDRHNSPLHF
V gene: TRBV30; clone size: .; J gene: TRBJ2-5; D gene: .; CDR3 DNA: TGTGCCTGGAGTGTAAGCGTCCGGCTCCGAAGGGAGCAGTACTTC; CDR3 protein: CAWSVSVRLRREQYF
V gene: TRBV18; clone size: .; J gene: TRBJ1-6; D gene: TRBD1; CDR3 DNA: TGTGCCAGCTCAGGACAGGGTTGGAATTCACCCCTCCACTTT; CDR3 protein: CASSGQGWNSPLHF
V gene: TRBV5-6; clone size: .; J gene: TRBJ1-5; D gene: TRBD1; CDR3 DNA: TGTGCCAGCAGCCTCTACGGTAGGGGGCGCGATCAGCCCCAGCATTTT; CDR3 protein: CASSLYGRGRDQPQHF
V gene: TRBV27; clone size: .; J gene: TRBJ1-2; D gene: .; CDR3 DNA: TGTGCCAGCAGTTCGACAGATTGGCATGGCTACACCTTC; CDR3 protein: CASSSTDWHGYTF
V gene: TRBV6-1; clone size: few; J gene: TRBJ2-7; D gene: TRBD1; CDR3 DNA: TGTGCCAGCAGTGCCGGGACAGCATCCTACGAGCAGTACTTC; CDR3 protein: CASSAGTASYEQYF
V gene: TRBV7-2; clone size: .; J gene: TRBJ1-4; D gene: TRBD1; CDR3 DNA: TGTGCCAGCAGCTGGGTGACAGGGAATGAAAAACTGTTTTTT; CDR3 protein: CASSWVTGNEKLFF
V gene: TRBV29-1; clone size: .; J gene: TRBJ2-7; D gene: .; CDR3 DNA: TGCAGCGTTGGCGGTGACAGCTCCGGCGAGCAGTACTTC; CDR3 protein: CSVGGDSSGEQYF
V gene: TRBV19; clone size: .; J gene: TRBJ1-1; D gene: .; CDR3 DNA: TGTGCCAGTAGTATAGGCAGGGTACCCGAGCGTGAAGCTTTCTTT; CDR3 protein: CASSIGRVPEREAFF
V gene: TRBV30; clone size: .; J gene: TRBJ1-2; D gene: .; CDR3 DNA: TGTGCCTGGAGTTTGGGGCCTGGCTATGGCTACACCTTC; CDR3 protein: CAWSLGPGYGYTF
V gene: TRBV5-6; clone size: .; J gene: TRBJ2-5; D gene: TRBD1; CDR3 DNA: TGTGCCAGCAGCTTAGGACAGGGGAGGCAAGAGACCCAGTACTTC; CDR3 protein: CASSLGQGRQETQYF
V gene: TRBV10-1; clone size: once; J gene: TRBJ2-5; D gene: TRBD2; CDR3 DNA: TGCGCCAGCGCCCGGACTAGCGGACCCGGAGAGACCCAGTACTTC; CDR3 protein: CASARTSGPGETQYF
V gene: TRBV12-1; clone size: few; J gene: TRBJ1-5; D gene: .; CDR3 DNA: TGTGCCAGCAGCTCCGGCAGGGCTAGCAATCAGCCCCAGCATTTT; CDR3 protein: CASSSGRASNQPQHF
V gene: TRBV18; clone size: once; J gene: TRBJ2-1; D gene: TRBD2; CDR3 DNA: TGTGCCAGCTCCCGGACTAGCGGCTACAATGAGCAGTTCTTC; CDR3 protein: CASSRTSGYNEQFF
V gene: TRBV6-4; clone size: .; J gene: TRBJ2-1; D gene: TRBD1; CDR3 DNA: TGTGCCAGCAGTGTCGACCCGGGACAGGGGGCGGTTGAGCAGTTCTTC; CDR3 protein: CASSVDPGQGAVEQFF
V gene: TRBV21-1; clone size: few; J gene: TRBJ1-3; D gene: .; CDR3 DNA: TGTGCCAGCAGCCGACTGGGCACCATATATTTT; CDR3 protein: CASSRLGTIYF
V gene: TRBV5-1; clone size: .; J gene: TRBJ2-5; D gene: TRBD1; CDR3 DNA: TGCGCCAGCAGCTATCTACAGGGGGCGGAAGAGACCCAGTACTTC; CDR3 protein: CASSYLQGAEETQYF
V gene: TRBV5-1; clone size: once; J gene: TRBJ2-1; D gene: .; CDR3 DNA: TGCGCCAGCAGTTCGTTAGATAAGGGTGGTTTGAGTGAGCAGTTCTTC; CDR3 protein: CASSSLDKGGLSEQFF
V gene: TRBV4-3; clone size: .; J gene: TRBJ2-2; D gene: .; CDR3 DNA: TGCGCCAGCAGCCAGCGGGATTTCGGGGAGCTGTTTTTT; CDR3 protein: CASSQRDFGELFF
V gene: TRBV7-9; clone size: .; J gene: TRBJ2-3; D gene: .; CDR3 DNA: TGTGCCAGCATGGGTGATACAGATACGCAGTATTTT; CDR3 protein: CASMGDTDTQYF
V gene: TRBV28; clone size: .; J gene: TRBJ1-2; D gene: .; CDR3 DNA: TGTGCCAGCAGTCACCCAACAGGGTTGGGTTATGGCTACACCTTC; CDR3 protein: CASSHPTGLGYGYTF
V gene: TRBV30; clone size: .; J gene: TRBJ1-4; D gene: .; CDR3 DNA: TGTGCCTGTTATGCAGGGGTCTCTAATGAAAAACTGTTTTTT; CDR3 protein: CACYAGVSNEKLFF
V gene: TRBV9; clone size: .; J gene: TRBJ2-1; D gene: TRBD2; CDR3 DNA: TGTGCCAGCAGCGCTGGCGCGGGGGGGAACAATGAGCAGTTCTTC; CDR3 protein: CASSAGAGGNNEQFF
V gene: TRBV28; clone size: .; J gene: TRBJ1-1; D gene: .; CDR3 DNA: TGTGCCAGCAGTTTCTTAAGAGACGTAGACAAAGCTTTCTTT; CDR3 protein: CASSFLRDVDKAFF
V gene: TRBV29-1; clone size: once; J gene: TRBJ1-5; D gene: TRBD1; CDR3 DNA: TGCAGCGTTGGACAGGGGGACAATCAGCCCCAGCATTTT; CDR3 protein: CSVGQGDNQPQHF
V gene: TRBV2; clone size: .; J gene: TRBJ2-4; D gene: .; CDR3 DNA: TGTGCCAGCAGTGTTCGGGGAGCCAAAAACATTCAGTACTTC; CDR3 protein: CASSVRGAKNIQYF
V gene: TRBV27; clone size: .; J gene: TRBJ1-1; D gene: .; CDR3 DNA: TGTGCCAGCAGTTTCTCCGGGACGATCAACACTGAAGCTTTCTTT; CDR3 protein: CASSFSGTINTEAFF
V gene: TRBV9; clone size: .; J gene: TRBJ2-3; D gene: .; CDR3 DNA: TGTGCCAGCAGCGGCCAAGGGGGCGGGGGCCCCGATACGCAGTATTTT; CDR3 protein: CASSGQGGGGPDTQYF
V gene: TRBV6-1; clone size: once; J gene: TRBJ1-2; D gene: .; CDR3 DNA: TGTGCCAGCAGTGAAGGACGGATATATGGCTACACCTTC; CDR3 protein: CASSEGRIYGYTF
V gene: TRBV9; clone size: few; J gene: TRBJ1-1; D gene: .; CDR3 DNA: TGTGCCAGCAGCCCTCGGACAGAAGGTAGTGAAGCTTTCTTT; CDR3 protein: CASSPRTEGSEAFF
V gene: TRBV10-3; clone size: .; J gene: TRBJ2-3; D gene: .; CDR3 DNA: TGTGCCATCAGTGTTGGGGGGCGGACTAGCACAGATACGCAGTATTTT; CDR3 protein: CAISVGGRTSTDTQYF
V gene: TRBV7-2; clone size: .; J gene: TRBJ1-2; D gene: .; CDR3 DNA: TGTGCCTCCTCCCTGTGGGAAAGCTACACCTTC; CDR3 protein: CASSLWESYTF